These T cell receptor beta chains were read from a single sample in a study of T cell changes during pregnancy in multiple sclerosis. Generated by immunoSEQ multiplex PCR, the TCRdb table keeps only in-frame clones and is missing some. The sample contains around 88,000 clones, 85% to 95% of which appear only once. The starting material was peripheral blood, obtained in the first trimester of pregnancy. These receptors were collected from a female donor with multiple sclerosis, enrolled in a pregnancy study. The conserved cysteine and the conserved F or W are not part of the CDR3 here. The order of the fields is V gene, J gene, CDR3 protein.

v_gene: TRBV30
j_gene: TRBJ2-1
CDR3aa: AWMTSGTHNEQF

v_gene: TRBV5-6
j_gene: TRBJ2-7
CDR3aa: ASNNRDRGLYEQY

v_gene: TRBV6-5
j_gene: TRBJ1-2
CDR3aa: ASSRTGLYGYT

v_gene: TRBV28
j_gene: TRBJ1-3
CDR3aa: ASRYRPGTFSGNTIY

v_gene: TRBV2
j_gene: TRBJ1-1
CDR3aa: ASSEALSGNTEAF

v_gene: TRBV7-8
j_gene: TRBJ1-3
CDR3aa: ASSLQFSGNTIY

v_gene: TRBV19
j_gene: TRBJ1-1
CDR3aa: ASSILRGAEAF

v_gene: TRBV15
j_gene: TRBJ2-7
CDR3aa: ATSSGGTYEQY

v_gene: TRBV7-9
j_gene: TRBJ1-4
CDR3aa: ASSLAEASHAEKLF

v_gene: TRBV12-5
j_gene: TRBJ2-7
CDR3aa: ASGLDFSRQY

v_gene: TRBV6-5
j_gene: TRBJ1-2
CDR3aa: ASSITGGWGYT